The rows below give T cell receptor beta chains drawn from one sample of a study of blood T cell repertoires in COVID-19. Some clones are missing from TCRdb's copy, which holds only in-frame ones; the method was immunoSEQ multiplex PCR. This sample has roughly 110,000 clones, with over 75% found just once. Material: peripheral blood. The source of these receptors is a woman between 70 and 85 years old who had recovered from COVID-19. CDR3s include the opening cysteine and the closing phenylalanine or tryptophan. Fields, in order: D gene, clone size, V gene, J gene, CDR3 DNA, CDR3 protein. D genes are given only for firm matches. Clone size is shown for a subset of rows, as once, few, many or a class of expanded clone.

d_call: NA; clone_size: few; v_call: TRBV10-3; j_call: TRBJ1-3; cdr3_nt: TGTGCCATCAGTGAGTCGGCTTTTCGACAACTGTCTGGAAACACCATATATTTT; cdr3_aa: CAISESAFRQLSGNTIYF
d_call: NA; clone_size: NA; v_call: TRBV2; j_call: TRBJ2-7; cdr3_nt: TGTGCCAGCCGGGAGAGCGTGCCGGAGCAGTACTTC; cdr3_aa: CASRESVPEQYF
d_call: TRBD2; clone_size: NA; v_call: TRBV5-1; j_call: TRBJ2-1; cdr3_nt: TGCGCCAGCGGGACTAGCGGGGGGACCTACAATGAGCAGTTCTTC; cdr3_aa: CASGTSGGTYNEQFF
d_call: NA; clone_size: NA; v_call: TRBV28; j_call: TRBJ2-1; cdr3_nt: TGTGCCAGCAGAGGGGGGGCGGGAGCCTACAATGAGCAGTTCTTC; cdr3_aa: CASRGGAGAYNEQFF
d_call: NA; clone_size: NA; v_call: TRBV6-6; j_call: TRBJ1-2; cdr3_nt: TGTGCCAGCAGTTACGTGGACCCGGAGGGTGGCTACACCTTC; cdr3_aa: CASSYVDPEGGYTF
d_call: TRBD1; clone_size: NA; v_call: TRBV2; j_call: TRBJ2-2; cdr3_nt: TGTGCCAGCGACCGACAGGGTACCACCGGGGAGCTGTTTTTT; cdr3_aa: CASDRQGTTGELFF
d_call: TRBD2; clone_size: NA; v_call: TRBV4-3; j_call: TRBJ2-7; cdr3_nt: TGCGCCAGCAGCCAAGACCGGGAGGACGAGCAGTACTTC; cdr3_aa: CASSQDREDEQYF
d_call: TRBD2; clone_size: NA; v_call: TRBV5-4; j_call: TRBJ2-2; cdr3_nt: TGTGCCAGCAGCCCGGGGGGGGTAGCGGGCAACACCGGGGAGCTGTTTTTT; cdr3_aa: CASSPGGVAGNTGELFF
d_call: TRBD1; clone_size: NA; v_call: TRBV28; j_call: TRBJ1-5; cdr3_nt: TGTGCCAGCAGTTTTACCTACAGGGGCCGCAATCAGCCCCAGCATTTT; cdr3_aa: CASSFTYRGRNQPQHF
d_call: TRBD2; clone_size: NA; v_call: TRBV6-6; j_call: TRBJ2-3; cdr3_nt: TGTGCCAGCAGTTACCCTCGGGCTAGCGGGGTGGATACGCAGTATTTT; cdr3_aa: CASSYPRASGVDTQYF
d_call: NA; clone_size: few; v_call: TRBV3-1/TRBV3-2; j_call: TRBJ1-2; cdr3_nt: TGTGCCAGCAGCCAAGAGCCTGGCAATCCGGGCTACACCTTC; cdr3_aa: CASSQEPGNPGYTF
d_call: TRBD1; clone_size: NA; v_call: TRBV13; j_call: TRBJ1-2; cdr3_nt: TGTGCCAGCAGCCCATCCAGGGGGCCCTGGGGCTACACCTTC; cdr3_aa: CASSPSRGPWGYTF
d_call: NA; clone_size: NA; v_call: TRBV18; j_call: TRBJ1-1; cdr3_nt: TGTGCCAGCTCACCTCGGCAGGGGATATTGAACACTGAAGCTTTCTTT; cdr3_aa: CASSPRQGILNTEAFF
d_call: NA; clone_size: NA; v_call: TRBV10-3; j_call: TRBJ2-5; cdr3_nt: TGTGCCATCGGAGCAGGGCGTCTCCAAGAGACCCAGTACTTC; cdr3_aa: CAIGAGRLQETQYF
d_call: NA; clone_size: NA; v_call: TRBV7-9; j_call: TRBJ1-2; cdr3_nt: TGTGCCAGCAGCTTAGAGTTTCCCCAAGACAGCGACTTC; cdr3_aa: CASSLEFPQDSDF
d_call: TRBD1; clone_size: NA; v_call: TRBV6-2/TRBV6-3; j_call: TRBJ1-4; cdr3_nt: TGTGCCAGCAGTACGCTCGACAGGGTCTTCGGTGAAAAACTGTTTTTT; cdr3_aa: CASSTLDRVFGEKLFF